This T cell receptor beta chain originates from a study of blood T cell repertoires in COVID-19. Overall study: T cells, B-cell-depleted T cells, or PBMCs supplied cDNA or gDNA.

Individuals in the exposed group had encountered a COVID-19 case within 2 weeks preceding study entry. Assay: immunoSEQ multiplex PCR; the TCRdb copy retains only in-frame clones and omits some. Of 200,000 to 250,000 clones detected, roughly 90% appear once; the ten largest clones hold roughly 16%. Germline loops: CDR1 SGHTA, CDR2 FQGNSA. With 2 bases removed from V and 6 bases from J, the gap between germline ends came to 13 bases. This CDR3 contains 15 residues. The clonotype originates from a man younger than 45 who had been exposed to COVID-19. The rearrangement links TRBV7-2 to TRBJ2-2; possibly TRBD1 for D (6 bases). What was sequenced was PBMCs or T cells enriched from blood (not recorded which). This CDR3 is CASSLNPQGAGELFF. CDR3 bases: TGTGCCAGCAGCTTAAACCCACAGGGTGCCGGGGAGCTGTTTTTT.